Shown below are 26 T cell receptor beta chains from a single sample sequenced in a study of OX40 agonist ivuxolimab in advanced cancers. The method was immunoSEQ multiplex PCR; TCRdb's version includes in-frame clones alone and lacks a portion of them. The sample records 60,000 to 85,000 clones, 85% to 95% being singletons. Sequencing was performed on CD4+ or CD8+ T cells sorted from blood, taken in a trial of the OX40 agonist ivuxolimab. Receptors originate from an adult with an advanced solid tumor such as melanoma, head and neck, liver or kidney cancer.

The CDR3 loop is CASSPLIAGLAKNIQYF. The DNA for the CDR3 is TGTGCCAGCAGTCCACTTATAGCGGGGTTAGCCAAAAACATTCAGTACTTC. The chain employs TRBV27 and TRBJ2-4; the match to TRBD2 covers 8 bases. V was pared by 5 bases and J by 0 bases, with 9 bases of the junction left unmatched. Germline V gives CDR1 MNHEY, CDR2 SMNVEV (reference sequence). The CDR3 extends over 17 amino acids.

J is TRBJ2-1 and V is TRBV4-1; 9 nucleotides align to TRBD2. CDR1 is MGHRA, CDR2 YSYEKL, per germline. There are 15 residues in the CDR3. Trimming at V came to 0 bases and at J to 8 bases, leaving 5 bases not matched to a gene. The chain's CDR3 is CASSQEGTSIHEQFF. The CDR3 DNA reads TGCGCCAGCAGCCAAGAAGGGACTAGCATCCATGAGCAGTTCTTC.

The chain recombines TRBV5-1 with TRBJ1-1, with unresolved D. With 0 bases removed from V and 4 bases from J, the gap between germline ends came to 13 bases. This CDR3 is 15 amino acids long. The V gene's germline CDR1 is SGHRS and CDR2 YFSETQ. The DNA for the CDR3 is TGCGCCAGCAGCTTGGGGTACAGCCTGGGCACTGAAGCTTTCTTT. It specifies CASSLGYSLGTEAFF.

The CDR3 spells CASSYGREQYF. The CDR3 nucleotides are TGTGCCAGCAGTTACGGGCGGGAGCAGTACTTC. The chain combines TRBV6-5 with TRBJ2-7; unclear D gene. Germline CDR1 MNHEY, CDR2 SVGAGI. V was shortened by 2 bases and J by 7 bases, with 6 bases between the two germline ends. There are 11 residues in the CDR3.

The rearrangement uses TRBV7-2 and TRBJ2-7; D not resolved. The CDR3 is made up of 14 amino acids. Deletions cut 5 bases from V and 4 bases from J, with 15 bases between. Germline lookup yields CDR1 SGHTA and CDR2 FQGNSA. The CDR3 DNA reads as TGTGCCAGCAGCGACCAGGAATCATGGTACGAGCAGTACTTC. It specifies CASSDQESWYEQYF.

The chain employs TRBV6-1 and TRBJ1-5, with D possibly matching TRBD1 (6 bases). The germline V gene has CDR1 MNHNS and CDR2 SASEGT. Trimming took 7 bases from V and 3 from J, leaving 16 bases between them. This CDR3 comprises 15 residues. The chain's CDR3 is CASKELGTPNQPQHF. The CDR3 DNA reads as TGTGCCAGCAAGGAGCTCGGGACACCCAATCAGCCCCAGCATTTT.

J is TRBJ1-1 and V is TRBV11-2; 9 bases match TRBD1. The CDR3 consists of 16 residues. Germline V CDR1 and CDR2: SGHAT, FQNNGV. With 2 bases clipped from V and 8 bases from J, the junction kept 12 bases outside the gene matches. Here the CDR3 reads CASSLPSGQGFGEAFF. The DNA for the CDR3 is TGTGCCAGCAGCTTACCCTCGGGACAGGGCTTTGGAGAAGCTTTCTTT.

This clone was detected ten times or more. This chain links TRBV5-4 with TRBJ1-2, with 7 bases lining up with TRBD1. From germline, CDR1 is SGHNT and CDR2 YYREEE (reference sequence). V was pared by 4 bases and J by 3 bases, with 9 bases of the junction left unmatched. The length of the CDR3 is 15 residues. DNA for the CDR3: TGTGCCAGCAGCCCAGGGGGTTGGTCGGACTATGGCTACACCTTC. Residues: CASSPGGWSDYGYTF. Combining the CDR3 with reference TRBV5-4 and TRBJ1-2 gives the whole variable domain ETGVTQSPTHLIKTRGQQVTLRCSSQSGHNTVSWYQQALGQGPQFIFQYYREEENGRGNFPPRFSGLQFPNYSSELNVNALELDDSALYLCASSPGGWSDYGYTFGSGTRLTVV.

Note on this clone: Other DNA sequences in this specimen translate into the identical CDR3. V is TRBV7-2 and J is TRBJ1-1; no firm D call. Germline V gives CDR1 SGHTA, CDR2 FQGNSA. The CDR3 has 13 residues. V lost 5 bases to trimming and J lost 6 bases, with 13 bases between them. CDR3 region: CASSLVQGPEAFF. The CDR3 bases are TGTGCCAGCAGCCTAGTACAAGGGCCTGAAGCTTTCTTT.

The count of this clone is one. The rearrangement uses TRBV5-5 and TRBJ2-7; D may match TRBD1 or TRBD2 (5 bases each). CDR1 and CDR2 from the germline V gene are SGHKS and YYEKEE (reference sequence). The CDR3 sequence is 15 residues long. V lost 3 bases and J lost 0, with 13 bases in between. This chain's CDR3 is CASSYWDGSSYEQYF. The CDR3, as DNA: TGTGCCAGCAGCTACTGGGACGGCAGCTCCTACGAGCAGTACTTC.

The chain employs TRBV28 and TRBJ1-5, with D perhaps matching TRBD1 (6 bases). Germline V CDR1 and CDR2: MDHEN, SYDVKM. The CDR3 length is 13 residues. V shed 7 bases and J shed 5 bases, with 12 bases lying between them. The CDR3 DNA sequence: TGTGCCAGCACTTCTGGGGGGCATCAGCCCCAGCATTTT. It encodes CASTSGGHQPQHF.

The chain carries TRBV11-2 and TRBJ2-7; a weak D match, TRBD1 (6 bases). Between the trimmed V and J ends, which lost 3 bases and 3 bases, there was a span of 12 bases. CDR1 is SGHAT and CDR2 is FQNNGV in the germline V gene. The CDR3 spans 14 residues. CDR3: CASSFYTGNYEQYF. The DNA of the CDR3 is TGTGCCAGCAGCTTCTATACAGGGAACTACGAGCAGTACTTC.

The chain has TRBV4-1 and TRBJ2-1; D is possibly TRBD2 (5 bases). The germline V gene has CDR1 MGHRA and CDR2 YSYEKL. Between the trimmed V and J ends, which lost 5 bases and 9 bases, there was a span of 23 bases. The CDR3 loop spans 16 amino acids. The chain's CDR3 is CASSTLATQGRAEQFF. The CDR3 DNA is TGCGCCAGCAGCACCCTAGCCACCCAAGGGCGTGCTGAGCAGTTCTTC.

V gene TRBV11-2 combines with J gene TRBJ1-4, with 7 positions matching TRBD1. Germline CDR1 reads SGHAT; CDR2 reads FQNNGV. Unmatched junction bases numbered 6, after V lost 5 bases and J lost 3 bases. The CDR3 runs to 15 residues. Here the CDR3 reads CASSPRGTANEKLFF. CDR3 DNA sequence: TGTGCCAGCAGCCCCAGGGGGACAGCTAATGAAAAACTGTTTTTT.

The chain recombines TRBV7-6 with TRBJ2-7; 9 bases agree with TRBD1. CDR3 size: 15 residues. J lost 2 bases, V lost 5 bases, and 7 bases had no gene match. Germline lookup yields CDR1 SGHVS and CDR2 FNYEAQ. This CDR3 is CASSATGTGTYEQYF. Written as DNA, the CDR3 is TGTGCCAGCAGCGCCACAGGGACAGGGACCTACGAGCAGTACTTC.

The V call is TRBV7-7, the J call TRBJ2-7; D possibly uses TRBD1 or TRBD2 (6 bases each). The V gene lost 5 bases and the J gene lost 2 bases, with 19 bases spanning the gap. The CDR3 has 16 residues. Germline V gene data show CDR1 as SSHAT and CDR2 as FNYEAQ (reference sequence). The chain's CDR3 is CASSNWTEGGTYEQYF. CDR3 nucleotide sequence: TGTGCCAGCAGCAACTGGACAGAGGGGGGAACCTACGAGCAGTACTTC.

The table lists this clone with a count of one. The genes are TRBV6-5 and TRBJ1-2; D perhaps matches TRBD1 (6 bases). CDR3 length: 15 residues. V shed 4 bases and J shed 8 bases, with 20 bases lying between them. Germline-derived CDR1 and CDR2 are MNHEY and SVGAGI. DNA for the CDR3: TGTGCCAGCAGTTCACCTTACCCGGGGGCGATGGGCTACACCTTC. The encoded protein is CASSSPYPGAMGYTF.

The chain has TRBV27 and TRBJ1-1; no clear D gene. Germline V gene lookup returns CDR1 MNHEY and CDR2 SMNVEV (reference sequence). Trimming shortened V by 0 bases and J by 1 base, and 6 bases separated the two germline ends. There are 14 residues in the CDR3. The CDR3 DNA reads as TGTGCCAGCAGTTTATCGTGGGGGAACACTGAAGCTTTCTTT. This encodes CASSLSWGNTEAFF.

The chain has TRBV19 and TRBJ1-1; D may be TRBD1 (6 bases). Deletions cut 3 bases from V and 1 base from J, with 15 bases between. From germline, CDR1 is LNHDA and CDR2 SQIVND (reference sequence). The CDR3 covers 16 residues. CDR3 amino acids: CASSIEGGRRNTEAFF. The CDR3 DNA reads TGTGCCAGTAGTATTGAAGGGGGGCGACGGAACACTGAAGCTTTCTTT.

V usage is TRBV9 and J usage is TRBJ1-2; 9 nucleotides agree with TRBD1. Looked up from germline, CDR1 is SGDLS and CDR2 is YYNGEE. V lost 5 bases and J lost 2; bases outside the gene matches: 10. The CDR3 runs to 16 residues. The CDR3 DNA reads as TGTGCCAGCAGTAATAGAGACAGGGGGTGGAACTATGGCTACACCTTC. Translating it yields CASSNRDRGWNYGYTF.

CDR3 DNA sequence: TGCGCCAGCAGCCAAGAATCCTTAGAGACCCAGTACTTC. Amino acids: CASSQESLETQYF. V gene TRBV4-3 combines with J gene TRBJ2-5; no firm D call. The CDR3 length is 13 residues. Trimming cost V 0 bases and J 4 bases, with 6 bases left between them. Germline CDR1 is LGHNA and CDR2 is YSLEER.

This chain links TRBV7-8 with TRBJ2-1; TRBD2 agrees at 9 bases. Germline CDR1 is SGHVS and CDR2 is FQNEAQ. This CDR3 spans 17 amino acids. The V gene end was trimmed by 3 bases and the J gene end by 7 bases; junction bases not matched to a gene: 13. DNA of the CDR3: TGTGCCAGCAGCTTCCCGCGGGGGGGGACTACCCAAAATGAGCAGTTCTTC. It specifies CASSFPRGGTTQNEQFF.

The chain carries TRBV5-5 and TRBJ2-7; D remains unclear. CDR1 and CDR2 from the germline V gene are SGHKS and YYEKEE (reference sequence). The CDR3 spans 14 residues. Trimming removed 0 bases at V and 4 bases at J, with 11 bases between. CDR3 loop: CASSLGVGIYEQYF. In DNA form, the CDR3 reads TGTGCCAGCAGCTTGGGGGTGGGAATATACGAGCAGTACTTC.

The chain combines TRBV10-2 with TRBJ2-7; the match to TRBD1 covers 9 bases. CDR3 size: 11 residues. The trim removed 5 bases at V and 12 bases at J, leaving 5 bases unmatched. Looked up from germline, CDR1 is WSHSY and CDR2 is SAAADI. CDR3 sequence reads: CASSSGTGRYF. The CDR3 nucleotides read TGCGCCAGCAGTTCCGGGACAGGGAGGTACTTC.

The chain employs TRBV27 and TRBJ2-3; 8 nucleotides agree with TRBD1. This CDR3 is built from 14 residues. J gave up 5 bases and V 8 bases, and 9 bases lay outside the gene matches. Germline V lookup: CDR1 MNHEY, CDR2 SMNVEV (reference sequence). The CDR3 DNA is TGTGCCAGCTGCACAGGGGGAATAAGAGATACGCAGTATTTT. It specifies CASCTGGIRDTQYF.

The rearrangement joins TRBV5-1 to TRBJ1-4; 9 bases match TRBD1. The CDR3 covers 17 residues. The ends lost 3 bases at V and 2 bases at J; junction bases unmatched: 8. Per germline, CDR1 SGHRS and CDR2 YFSETQ. CDR3 amino acids: CASSSTGGISTNEKLFF. In DNA, the CDR3 is TGCGCCAGCAGCTCGACAGGGGGAATTTCGACTAATGAAAAACTGTTTTTT.